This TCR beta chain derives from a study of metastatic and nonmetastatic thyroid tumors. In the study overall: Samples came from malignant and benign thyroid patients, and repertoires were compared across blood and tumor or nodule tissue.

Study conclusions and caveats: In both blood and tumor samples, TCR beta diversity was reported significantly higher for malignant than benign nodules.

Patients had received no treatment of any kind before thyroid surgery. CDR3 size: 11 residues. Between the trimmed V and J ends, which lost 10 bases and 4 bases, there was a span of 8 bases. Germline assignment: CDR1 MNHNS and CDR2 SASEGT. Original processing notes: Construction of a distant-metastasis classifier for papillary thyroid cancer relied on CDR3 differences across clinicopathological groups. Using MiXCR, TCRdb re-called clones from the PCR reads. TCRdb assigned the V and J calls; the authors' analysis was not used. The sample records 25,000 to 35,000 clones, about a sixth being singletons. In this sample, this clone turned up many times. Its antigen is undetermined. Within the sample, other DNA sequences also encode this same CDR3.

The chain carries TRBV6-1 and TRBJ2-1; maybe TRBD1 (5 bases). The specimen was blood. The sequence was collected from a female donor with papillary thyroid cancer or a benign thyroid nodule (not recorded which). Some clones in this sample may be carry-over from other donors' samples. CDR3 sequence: CATQGYNEQFF. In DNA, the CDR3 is TGTGCCACGCAGGGTTACAATGAGCAGTTCTTC.